The 11 T cell receptor beta chains given below trace back to one sample, sequenced in a study of post-analysis software for immune sequencing data. No antigen has been assigned to these receptors. Study results and limitations: Higher frequency in patients than in controls was seen for five TRBV segments, with TRBV5-6, TRBV5-1 and TRBV20-1 among them.

Unique molecular identifiers were present in the TCR beta cDNA libraries. TCRdb analysed the PCR reads with MiXCR anew, one entry per CDR3 protein. This table has about 540,000 distinct CDR3 sequences, 34% appearing once. The specimen was blood. These receptors originate from a girl aged 2-17 years with multiple sclerosis.

In its sample, this clonotype was seen a few times. The V and J genes are TRBV12-3 or TRBV12-4 and TRBJ1-4, with a possible D match to TRBD1 (5 bases). V was shortened by 5 bases and J by 2 bases, with 15 bases between the two germline ends. The CDR3 is 16 residues long. The CDR3 sequence is CASSGDVWYTNEKLFF. CDR3 coding DNA: TGTGCCAGCAGTGGGGACGTCTGGTACACTAATGAAAAACTGTTTTTT.

V gene TRBV6-1 combines with J gene TRBJ1-5; 7 bases are shared with TRBD1. The CDR3 loop spans 15 amino acids. Germline V gives CDR1 MNHNS, CDR2 SASEGT. J gave up 0 bases and V 6 bases, and 5 bases lay outside the gene matches. The CDR3 region is CASRDRDSSNQPQHF. CDR3 DNA sequence: TGTGCCAGCAGGGACCGGGACAGTAGCAATCAGCCCCAGCATTTT.

This clonotype came up a few times. CDR3 region: CASSLDDEQFF. The CDR3 region has the DNA TGTGCCAGCAGCCTAGATGATGAGCAGTTCTTC. The V and J genes are TRBV3-1 and TRBJ2-1, with D unclear. V lost 4 bases to trimming and J lost 8 bases, with 6 bases between them. This CDR3 comprises 11 residues. Germline V CDR1 and CDR2: LGHDT, YNNKEL (reference sequence).

The chain employs TRBV7-9 and TRBJ2-1; TRBD2 matches at 13 bases. In germline, CDR1 is SEHNR, CDR2 FQNEAQ (reference sequence). CDR3 length: 18 residues. V shed 0 bases, J shed 2 bases, and the junction held 4 bases outside the gene matches. The DNA of the CDR3 is TGTGCCAGCAGCTTAGCCGGGACTAGCGGGGCCACCTACAATGAGCAGTTCTTC. It specifies CASSLAGTSGATYNEQFF.

The table lists this clonotype with a few counts. The chain combines TRBV5-1 with TRBJ2-3; 9 bases agree with TRBD1. The germline V gene has CDR1 SGHRS and CDR2 YFSETQ. After removal of 2 bases from V and 2 bases from J, the junction contained 6 bases not matched to a gene. This CDR3 is built from 16 residues. The CDR3 loop is CASSLPGQGNTDTQYF. CDR3 coding DNA: TGCGCCAGCAGCTTACCGGGACAGGGTAACACAGATACGCAGTATTTT.

This clonotype occurred many times. The chain couples TRBV29-1 to TRBJ2-7; D is possibly TRBD2 (5 bases). Germline loops: CDR1 SQVTM, CDR2 ANQGSEA. The CDR3 is made up of 11 amino acids. The V end was cut by 4 bases, the J end by 4 bases, with 8 bases between. CDR3 in amino acids: CSVVAGYEQYF. DNA of the CDR3: TGCAGCGTTGTCGCGGGTTACGAGCAGTACTTC.

J is TRBJ2-7 and V is TRBV29-1; D remains unclear. V lost 8 bases to trimming and J lost 4 bases, with 15 bases between them. CDR1 is SQVTM, CDR2 ANQGSEA, per germline. The CDR3 sequence is 12 residues long. For the CDR3, the DNA is TGCAGCATTCTGAAGGATTCTTACGAGCAGTACTTC. Its translation: CSILKDSYEQYF.

CDR3: CASSADRGSNEQFF. Written as DNA, the CDR3 is TGTGCCAGCAGTGCGGACAGGGGTAGCAACGAGCAGTTCTTC. This chain joins TRBV6-1 and TRBJ2-1; 9 bases are shared with TRBD1. The junction had 8 bases not matched to a gene; V was cut back by 4 bases and J by 10 bases. The CDR3 is made up of 14 amino acids. CDR1 is MNHNS, CDR2 SASEGT, per germline.

This chain joins TRBV24-1 and TRBJ2-1, with D perhaps assigned TRBD1 or TRBD2 (5 bases each). Germline CDR1 KGHDR, CDR2 SFDVKD. V shed 3 bases and J shed 3 bases, with 11 bases lying between them. The CDR3 has 15 residues. The CDR3 DNA follows: TGTGCCACCAGTGATCCCCGGGACCACTACAATGAGCAGTTCTTC. It encodes CATSDPRDHYNEQFF.

The V and J genes are TRBV20-1 and TRBJ2-1; 9 bases are a match to TRBD2. The germline gives CDR1 DFQATT, CDR2 SNEGSKA (reference sequence). The CDR3 sequence is 15 residues long. After removal of 6 bases from V and 5 bases from J, the junction contained 11 bases not matched to a gene. As DNA, the CDR3 is TGCAGTGCCCGGTCGGAGCGGGGGGCCCACAATGAGCAGTTCTTC. Encoded protein: CSARSERGAHNEQFF.

In the case of this clonotype: This may arise from a read error, as a much more abundant clone is one base away. The rearrangement links TRBV29-1 to TRBJ2-5; D possibly corresponds to TRBD1 (6 bases). The CDR3 contains 14 residues. Germline V CDR1 and CDR2: SQVTM, ANQGSEA. DNA of the CDR3: TGCAGCGTCGTACAGGGCGCCCTCCAAGAGGCCCAGTACTTC. Translation: CSVVQGALQEAQYF.